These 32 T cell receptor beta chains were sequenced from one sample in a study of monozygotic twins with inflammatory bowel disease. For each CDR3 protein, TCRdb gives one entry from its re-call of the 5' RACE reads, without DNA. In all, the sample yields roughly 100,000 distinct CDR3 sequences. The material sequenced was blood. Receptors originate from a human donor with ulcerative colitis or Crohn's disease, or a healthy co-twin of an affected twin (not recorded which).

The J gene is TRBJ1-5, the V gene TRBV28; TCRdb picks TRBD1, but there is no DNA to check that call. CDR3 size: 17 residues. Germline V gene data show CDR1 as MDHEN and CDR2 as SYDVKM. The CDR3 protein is CASSPPGQGASNQPQHF.

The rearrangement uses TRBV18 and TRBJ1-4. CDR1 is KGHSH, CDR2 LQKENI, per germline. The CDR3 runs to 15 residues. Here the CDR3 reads CASSPVSTINEKLFF.

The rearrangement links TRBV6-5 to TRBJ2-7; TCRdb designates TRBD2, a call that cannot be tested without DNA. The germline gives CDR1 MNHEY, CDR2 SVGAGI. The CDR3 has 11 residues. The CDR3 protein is CASSLPYEQYF.

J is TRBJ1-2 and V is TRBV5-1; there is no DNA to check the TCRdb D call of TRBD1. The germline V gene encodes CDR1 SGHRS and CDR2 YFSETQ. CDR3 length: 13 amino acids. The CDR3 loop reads CASSPDRGSGYTF.

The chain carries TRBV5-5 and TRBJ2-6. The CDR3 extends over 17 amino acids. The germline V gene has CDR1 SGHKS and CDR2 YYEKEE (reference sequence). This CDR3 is CASSLAATPSGANVLTF.

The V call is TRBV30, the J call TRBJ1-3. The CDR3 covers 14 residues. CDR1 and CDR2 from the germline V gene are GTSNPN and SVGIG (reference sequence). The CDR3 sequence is CAWISGISGNTIYF.

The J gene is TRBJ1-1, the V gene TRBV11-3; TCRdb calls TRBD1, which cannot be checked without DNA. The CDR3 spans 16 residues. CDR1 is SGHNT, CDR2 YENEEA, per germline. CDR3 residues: CASSPGTGGEDTEAFF.

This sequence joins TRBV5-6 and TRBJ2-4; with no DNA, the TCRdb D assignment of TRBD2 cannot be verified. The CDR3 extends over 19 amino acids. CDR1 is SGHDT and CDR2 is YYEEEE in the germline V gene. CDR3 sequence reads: CASSSGTSGGALAKNIQYF.

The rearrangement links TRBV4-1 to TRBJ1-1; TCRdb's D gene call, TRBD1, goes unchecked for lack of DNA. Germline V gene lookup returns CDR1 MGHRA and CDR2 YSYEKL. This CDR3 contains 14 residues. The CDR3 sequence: CASSQDRGATEAFF.

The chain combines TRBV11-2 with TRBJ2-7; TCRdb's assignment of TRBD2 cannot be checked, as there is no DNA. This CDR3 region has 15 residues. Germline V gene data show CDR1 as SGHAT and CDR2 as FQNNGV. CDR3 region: CASSLGASGDYEQYF.

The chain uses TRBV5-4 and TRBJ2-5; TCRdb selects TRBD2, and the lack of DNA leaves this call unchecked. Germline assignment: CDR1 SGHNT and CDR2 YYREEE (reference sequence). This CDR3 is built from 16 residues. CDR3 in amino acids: CASSLDSGSGGETQYF.

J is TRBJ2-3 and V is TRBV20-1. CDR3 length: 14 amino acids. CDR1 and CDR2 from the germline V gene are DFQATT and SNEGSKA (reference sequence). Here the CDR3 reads CSARDHSRRDTQYF.

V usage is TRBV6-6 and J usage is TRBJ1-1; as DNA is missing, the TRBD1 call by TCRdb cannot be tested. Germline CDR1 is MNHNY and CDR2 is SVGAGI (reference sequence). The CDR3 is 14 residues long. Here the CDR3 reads CASSIGAMNTEAFF.

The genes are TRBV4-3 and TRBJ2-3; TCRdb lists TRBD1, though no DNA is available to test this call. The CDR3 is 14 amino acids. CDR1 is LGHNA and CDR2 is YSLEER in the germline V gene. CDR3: CASSNRGRLDTQYF.

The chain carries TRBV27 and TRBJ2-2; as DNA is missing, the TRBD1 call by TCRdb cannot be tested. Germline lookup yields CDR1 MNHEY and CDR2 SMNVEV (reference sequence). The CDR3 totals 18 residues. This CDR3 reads CASTRNRGTQGAAGELFF.

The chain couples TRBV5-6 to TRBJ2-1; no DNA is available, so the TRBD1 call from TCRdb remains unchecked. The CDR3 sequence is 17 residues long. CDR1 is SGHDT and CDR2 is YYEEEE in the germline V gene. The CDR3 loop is CASSLTPGTGWYNEQFF.

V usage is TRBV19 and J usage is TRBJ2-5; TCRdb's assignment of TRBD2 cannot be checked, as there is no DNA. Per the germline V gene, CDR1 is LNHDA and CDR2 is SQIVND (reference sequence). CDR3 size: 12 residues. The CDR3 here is CASRDFQETQYF. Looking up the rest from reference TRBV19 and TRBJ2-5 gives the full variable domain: DGGITQSPKYLFRKEGQNVTLSCEQNLNHDAMYWYRQDPGQGLRLIYYSQIVNDFQKGDIAEGYSVSREKKESFPLTVTSAQKNPTAFYLCASRDFQETQYFGPGTRLLVL.

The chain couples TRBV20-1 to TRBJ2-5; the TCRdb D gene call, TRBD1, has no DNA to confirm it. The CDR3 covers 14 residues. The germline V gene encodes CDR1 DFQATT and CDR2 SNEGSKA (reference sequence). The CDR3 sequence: CSAHTGAGQETQYF.

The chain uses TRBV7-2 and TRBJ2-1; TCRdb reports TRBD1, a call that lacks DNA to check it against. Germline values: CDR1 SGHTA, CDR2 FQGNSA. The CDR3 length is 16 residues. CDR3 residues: CASSIGDRISYNEQFF.

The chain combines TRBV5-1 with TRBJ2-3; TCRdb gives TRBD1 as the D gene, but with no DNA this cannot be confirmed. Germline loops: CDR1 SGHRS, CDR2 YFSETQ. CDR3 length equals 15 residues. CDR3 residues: CASSLGQMVTDTQYF.

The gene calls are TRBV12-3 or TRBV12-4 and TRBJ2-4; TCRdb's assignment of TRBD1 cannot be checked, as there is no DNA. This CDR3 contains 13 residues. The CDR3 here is CASSFFRANIQYF.

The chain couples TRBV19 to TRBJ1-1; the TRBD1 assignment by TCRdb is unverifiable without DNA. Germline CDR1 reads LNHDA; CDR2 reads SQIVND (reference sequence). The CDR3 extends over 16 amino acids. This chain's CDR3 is CASSSQRDRSNTEAFF.

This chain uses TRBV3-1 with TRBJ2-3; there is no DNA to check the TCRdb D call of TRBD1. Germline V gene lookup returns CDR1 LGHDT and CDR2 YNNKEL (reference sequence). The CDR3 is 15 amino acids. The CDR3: CASSRQGPSTDTQYF.

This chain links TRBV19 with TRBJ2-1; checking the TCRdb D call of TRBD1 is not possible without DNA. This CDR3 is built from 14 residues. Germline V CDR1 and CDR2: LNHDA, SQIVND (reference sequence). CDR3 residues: CASSKINSGNEQFF. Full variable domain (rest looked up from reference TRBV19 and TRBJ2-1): DGGITQSPKYLFRKEGQNVTLSCEQNLNHDAMYWYRQDPGQGLRLIYYSQIVNDFQKGDIAEGYSVSREKKESFPLTVTSAQKNPTAFYLCASSKINSGNEQFFGPGTRLTVL.

This CDR3 is CSVTGTSGRETQYF. V and J are TRBV29-1 and TRBJ2-5; TCRdb designates TRBD2, a call that cannot be tested without DNA. This CDR3 has 14 residues. Looked up from germline, CDR1 is SQVTM and CDR2 is ANQGSEA. Full variable domain (rest looked up from reference TRBV29-1 and TRBJ2-5): SAVISQKPSRDICQRGTSLTIQCQVDSQVTMMFWYRQQPGQSLTLIATANQGSEATYESGFVIDKFPISRPNLTFSTLTVSNMSPEDSSIYLCSVTGTSGRETQYFGPGTRLLVL.

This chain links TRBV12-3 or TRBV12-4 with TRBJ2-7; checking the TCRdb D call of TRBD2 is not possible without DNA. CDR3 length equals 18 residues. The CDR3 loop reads CASSFSSGRALGDYEQYF.

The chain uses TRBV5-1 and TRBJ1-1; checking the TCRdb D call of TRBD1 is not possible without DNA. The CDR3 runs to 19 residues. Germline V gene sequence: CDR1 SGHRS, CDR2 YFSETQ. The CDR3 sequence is CASSSQPRRTGGLDTEAFF.

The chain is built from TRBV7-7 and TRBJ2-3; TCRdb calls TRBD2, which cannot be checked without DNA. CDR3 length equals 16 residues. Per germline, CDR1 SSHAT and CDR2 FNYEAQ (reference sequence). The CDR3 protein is CASSLVLAGVGDTQYF.

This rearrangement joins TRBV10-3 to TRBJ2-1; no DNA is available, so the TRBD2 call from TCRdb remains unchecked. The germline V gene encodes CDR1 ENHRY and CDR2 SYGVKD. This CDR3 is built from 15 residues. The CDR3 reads CAISDVAGGYNEQFF.

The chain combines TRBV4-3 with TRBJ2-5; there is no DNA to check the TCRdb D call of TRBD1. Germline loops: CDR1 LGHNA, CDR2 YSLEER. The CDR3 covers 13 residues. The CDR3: CASSQAPQETQYF.

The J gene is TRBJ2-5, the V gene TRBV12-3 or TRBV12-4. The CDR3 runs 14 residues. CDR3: CASSSTPWSETQYF.

CDR3 sequence reads: CASSSTGTYEQYF. This rearrangement joins TRBV27 to TRBJ2-7; TCRdb reports TRBD1, a call that lacks DNA to check it against. Looked up from germline, CDR1 is MNHEY and CDR2 is SMNVEV (reference sequence). This CDR3 contains 13 residues.